This T cell receptor (beta chain) appears in the sequencing data of a study of OX40 agonist ivuxolimab in advanced cancers. Turning to the study itself: The dose-escalation group included hepatocellular carcinoma, melanoma, renal cell carcinoma and head and neck cancer.

Note on this clone: Its antigen is unidentified.

CDR3 size: 13 residues. Germline-derived CDR1 and CDR2 are MDHEN and SYDVKM. Trimming pared 4 bases from V and 5 bases from J, leaving 9 bases between. Libraries were prepared by immunoSEQ multiplex PCR; TCRdb keeps only in-frame clonotypes and omits some of them. Found here are about 69,000 clones, around 91% of them singletons; the top ten hold about 6.3%. The study's findings and limits: Both blood CD4+ and CD8+ T cells showed clonal growth by week 6 at 0.1 to 3.0 mg/kg.

The specimen comprised CD4+ or CD8+ T cells sorted from blood, sampled in a trial of the OX40 agonist ivuxolimab. The chain employs TRBV28 and TRBJ2-1, with D tentatively TRBD2 (6 bases). The clonotype comes from an adult with an advanced solid tumor such as melanoma, head and neck, liver or kidney cancer. The CDR3 region has the DNA TGTGCCAGCAGTTGGGACTTAAACAATGAGCAGTTCTTC. Translated: CASSWDLNNEQFF.